What follows are 24 T cell receptor beta chains derived from one specimen sequenced in a study of blood T cell repertoires in COVID-19. Clones were read by immunoSEQ multiplex PCR, and TCRdb kept only the in-frame ones, dropping some. The table lists 95,000 to 100,000 clones, roughly four fifths of them singletons. The sequenced sample was peripheral blood. The receptor set was obtained from a human donor in a cohort sampled during active COVID-19.

The chain carries TRBV11-2 and TRBJ2-1; 7 bases match TRBD2. After removal of 3 bases from V and 8 bases from J, the junction contained 7 bases not matched to a gene. The CDR3 has 14 residues. Germline loops: CDR1 SGHAT, CDR2 FQNNGV. CDR3 DNA: TGTGCCAGCAGCTTCCTGGGAGGGTCCGATGAGCAGTTCTTC. This translates into CASSFLGGSDEQFF.

The chain recombines TRBV28 with TRBJ1-1; D possibly corresponds to TRBD1 (5 bases). This CDR3 has 16 residues. V was trimmed by 4 bases and J by 3 bases, leaving 18 bases between them. Germline V gene sequence: CDR1 MDHEN, CDR2 SYDVKM. The CDR3 protein is CASSSPEGRGYTEAFF. The DNA for the CDR3 is TGTGCCAGCAGTTCCCCCGAGGGGAGGGGTTACACTGAAGCTTTCTTT.

This chain links TRBV19 with TRBJ1-1, with TRBD1 matching over 8 bases. V shed 4 bases, J shed 3 bases, and the junction held 13 bases outside the gene matches. CDR3 length: 17 amino acids. CDR1 is LNHDA, CDR2 SQIVND, per germline (reference sequence). CDR3 DNA: TGTGCCAGTAGTAGACCCCCCAGGGGGCTGGGGTACACTGAAGCTTTCTTT. Its translation: CASSRPPRGLGYTEAFF.

V usage is TRBV7-3 and J usage is TRBJ2-3; 10 nucleotides line up with TRBD2. The CDR3 loop spans 16 amino acids. J lost 1 base, V lost 2 bases, and 3 bases had no gene match. CDR1 is SGHTA and CDR2 is FQGTGA in the germline V gene. CDR3 loop: CASSLASGGRTDTQYF. The CDR3 nucleotides are TGTGCCAGCAGCTTAGCTAGCGGGGGCCGCACAGATACGCAGTATTTT. Full variable domain (rest looked up from reference TRBV7-3 and TRBJ2-3): GAGVSQTPSNKVTEKGKYVELRCDPISGHTALYWYRQSLGQGPEFLIYFQGTGAADDSGLPNDRFFAVRPEGSVSTLKIQRTERGDSAVYLCASSLASGGRTDTQYFGPGTRLTVL.

This clone occurred once. This sequence joins TRBV5-1 and TRBJ2-1, with D hard to call. Trimming stripped 0 bases from V and 8 bases from J, with 15 bases between. Germline CDR1 is SGHRS and CDR2 is YFSETQ. CDR3 length equals 15 residues. The CDR3 here is CASSLAWAPSYEQFF. The CDR3 DNA sequence: TGCGCCAGCAGCTTGGCCTGGGCCCCAAGCTATGAGCAGTTCTTC.

The V and J genes are TRBV5-1 and TRBJ1-4; 7 positions agree with TRBD1. Germline assignment: CDR1 SGHRS and CDR2 YFSETQ. V gave up 4 bases and J gave up 5 bases; unmatched junction bases: 5. The CDR3 sequence is 14 residues long. The CDR3 protein is CASSQGQLNEKLFF. The CDR3 nucleotides are TGCGCCAGCAGCCAGGGACAGTTGAATGAAAAACTGTTTTTT.

The chain combines TRBV6-5 with TRBJ2-7; 8 bases map to TRBD1. V trimming: 8 bases; J trimming: 3 bases; junction bases outside the gene matches: 6. Germline CDR1 reads MNHEY; CDR2 reads SVGAGI. CDR3 length: 13 amino acids. CDR3 in DNA: TGTGCCAGCCGACAGGGGTTCTTCTACGAGCAGTACTTC. It encodes CASRQGFFYEQYF.

This clone has more than one count but fewer than ten. The chain has TRBV5-1 and TRBJ2-1; TRBD2 agrees at 10 bases. Germline V gives CDR1 SGHRS, CDR2 YFSETQ. V was clipped by 0 bases and J by 7 bases; unmatched bases: 4. This CDR3 is 15 amino acids long. The CDR3 region is CASSLGASGSNEQFF. The CDR3 DNA reads as TGCGCCAGCAGCTTGGGGGCTAGCGGGAGTAATGAGCAGTTCTTC.

The chain is built from TRBV21-1 and TRBJ1-2; TRBD1, the D gene given by the table, was not confirmed from the DNA. TRBV21-1 is reported as a pseudogene. This CDR3 has 15 residues. This CDR3 is CASSETGVPNYGYTF. In DNA, the CDR3 is TGTGCCAGCAGCGAAACAGGGGTCCCTAACTATGGCTACACCTTC.

The chain combines TRBV19 with TRBJ2-2; D is uncertain. The CDR3 is 14 amino acids. Germline V gene lookup returns CDR1 LNHDA and CDR2 SQIVND (reference sequence). V gave up 4 bases and J gave up 5 bases, with 11 bases separating them. The CDR3 loop is CASSTHKETGELFF. DNA of the CDR3: TGTGCCAGTAGTACGCACAAGGAGACCGGGGAGCTGTTTTTT.

This chain links TRBV10-3 with TRBJ1-1; D not resolved. The germline V gene encodes CDR1 ENHRY and CDR2 SYGVKD. The CDR3 length is 13 residues. V dropped 0 bases and J dropped 5 bases, with 7 bases sitting between them. The CDR3 protein is CAISESGRTEAFF. DNA for the CDR3: TGTGCCATCAGTGAGTCCGGGAGAACTGAAGCTTTCTTT.

The chain carries TRBV5-1 and TRBJ2-3, with 8 bases that match TRBD1. The length of the CDR3 is 16 residues. With V trimmed by 4 bases and J by 2 bases, 9 bases remained unmatched. Germline V gene lookup returns CDR1 SGHRS and CDR2 YFSETQ. The CDR3 protein is CASSQGQGLNTDTQYF. In nucleotides, the CDR3 is TGCGCCAGCAGCCAAGGACAGGGATTGAACACAGATACGCAGTATTTT.

The rearrangement links TRBV24-1 to TRBJ2-1; D gene ambiguous. CDR1 is KGHDR, CDR2 SFDVKD, per germline. Trimming pared 4 bases from V and 0 bases from J, leaving 12 bases between. This CDR3 has 16 amino acids. CDR3 DNA: TGTGCCACCAGTGAACACAGTTCAAGCTCCTACAATGAGCAGTTCTTC. Its translation: CATSEHSSSSYNEQFF.

The chain employs TRBV10-3 and TRBJ2-7, with a possible D match to TRBD2 (6 bases). There are 15 residues in the CDR3. Germline CDR1 is ENHRY and CDR2 is SYGVKD. V lost 3 bases and J 2 bases, leaving 14 bases between the germline ends. For the CDR3, the DNA is TGTGCCATCAGTGAAAGGTCCGGGGGTACCTACGAGCAGTACTTC. This encodes CAISERSGGTYEQYF.

The CDR3 protein is CASSGTGGANQPQHF. DNA for the CDR3: TGTGCCAGCAGCGGTACAGGGGGCGCGAATCAGCCCCAGCATTTT. The chain joins TRBV6-5 to TRBJ1-5; TRBD1 matches 9 bases. The CDR3 loop spans 15 amino acids. Germline CDR1 and CDR2: MNHEY and SVGAGI. J gave up 4 bases and V 6 bases, and 7 bases lay outside the gene matches.

The genes are TRBV11-2 and TRBJ1-4; TRBD1 agrees at 7 bases. The CDR3 length is 15 residues. Germline V gene data show CDR1 as SGHAT and CDR2 as FQNNGV. Trimming at V came to 5 bases and at J to 8 bases, leaving 11 bases not matched to a gene. In nucleotides, the CDR3 is TGTGCCAGCAGCATCCGGGACAGCCGAGGGGAAAAACTGTTTTTT. As protein: CASSIRDSRGEKLFF. The full variable domain, rest sourced from reference TRBV11-2 and TRBJ1-4, is EAGVAQSPRYKIIEKRQSVAFWCNPISGHATLYWYQQILGQGPKLLIQFQNNGVVDDSQLPKDRFSAERLKGVDSTLKIQPAKLEDSAVYLCASSIRDSRGEKLFFGSGTQLSVL.

This chain joins TRBV9 and TRBJ1-2; 7 nucleotides match TRBD1. V lost 0 bases and J lost 5; bases outside the gene matches: 16. The CDR3 is 18 amino acids. Germline-derived CDR1 and CDR2 are SGDLS and YYNGEE. CDR3 sequence reads: CASSVGGGTVKGPYGYTF. The CDR3 region has the DNA TGTGCCAGCAGCGTAGGAGGGGGGACAGTAAAAGGACCTTATGGCTACACCTTC.

V and J are TRBV7-8 and TRBJ2-5; a weak D match, TRBD2 (6 bases). This CDR3 contains 18 residues. Trimming removed 5 bases at V and 2 bases at J, with 24 bases between. Germline V gene data show CDR1 as SGHVS and CDR2 as FQNEAQ. This chain's CDR3 is CASSPAGLLRFRQETQYF. In DNA form, the CDR3 reads TGTGCCAGCAGCCCCGCGGGACTCCTAAGGTTCCGGCAAGAGACCCAGTACTTC.

The V and J genes are TRBV5-8 and TRBJ2-1, with D tentatively TRBD1 (6 bases). V was clipped by 5 bases and J by 1 base, with 10 bases between them. Per the germline V gene, CDR1 is SGHTS and CDR2 is YDEGEE. The CDR3 length is 14 residues. The CDR3 is CASRGRGSYNEQFF. The CDR3 nucleotides read TGTGCCAGCAGGGGCAGGGGTTCCTACAATGAGCAGTTCTTC.

This clone appeared a single time. The chain is built from TRBV19 and TRBJ2-7, with 9 nucleotides matching TRBD1. Unmatched junction bases numbered 6, after V lost 5 bases and J lost 4 bases. The germline gives CDR1 LNHDA, CDR2 SQIVND (reference sequence). The CDR3 is 14 amino acids. CDR3 amino acids: CASSPGTGTYEQYF. In DNA, the CDR3 is TGTGCCAGTAGTCCCGGGACAGGGACGTACGAGCAGTACTTC.

This clone was seen a handful of times. The rearrangement uses TRBV9 and TRBJ1-5; D remains ambiguous. Germline V CDR1 and CDR2: SGDLS, YYNGEE. This CDR3 region has 14 residues. Trimming stripped 0 bases from V and 6 bases from J, with 10 bases between. CDR3 sequence: CASSVDLGSQPQHF. CDR3 nucleotide sequence: TGTGCCAGCAGCGTAGATCTAGGGAGTCAGCCCCAGCATTTT. The variable domain in full, with the rest retrieved from reference TRBV9 and TRBJ1-5, is DSGVTQTPKHLITATGQRVTLRCSPRSGDLSVYWYQQSLDQGLQFLIQYYNGEERAKGNILERFSAQQFPDLHSELNLSSLELGDSALYFCASSVDLGSQPQHFGDGTRLSIL.

The chain is built from TRBV10-3 and TRBJ1-2, with D possibly TRBD1 on 5 matching bases. Germline V gives CDR1 ENHRY, CDR2 SYGVKD. This CDR3 is 13 amino acids long. The germline V and J ends were trimmed by 3 bases and 3 bases, with 8 bases remaining between them. DNA of the CDR3: TGTGCCATCAGTGAACAGGATTACTATGGCTACACCTTC. Amino acid sequence: CAISEQDYYGYTF.

The chain joins TRBV7-3 to TRBJ2-3; 12 bases fit TRBD2. Losses at the gene ends were 7 bases for V and 5 bases for J; bases not matched to a gene: 13. CDR3 length: 17 residues. Germline V gene data show CDR1 as SGHTA and CDR2 as FQGTGA. In DNA form, the CDR3 reads TGTGCCAGCACCCCCGGGCTAGCGGGGGGGCCCGAAGATACGCAGTATTTT. Its protein product is CASTPGLAGGPEDTQYF.

The CDR3 DNA sequence: TGTGCCAGTAGTATGGTCAGCGTCTGGAACACTGAAGCTTTCTTT. This encodes CASSMVSVWNTEAFF. The chain joins TRBV19 to TRBJ1-1; D unclear. The CDR3 is 15 amino acids. V was shortened by 3 bases and J by 1 base, with 12 bases between the two germline ends. CDR1 and CDR2 from the germline V gene are LNHDA and SQIVND (reference sequence).